These 9 T cell receptor beta chains originate from one sample sequenced in a study of blood T cell repertoires in COVID-19. This table comes from immunoSEQ multiplex PCR, and its TCRdb copy is limited to in-frame clones, with some not included. Among around 130,000 clones listed, roughly four fifths were seen once. Sequenced: peripheral blood. The receptors stem from a human donor in a cohort sampled during active COVID-19.

The rearrangement joins TRBV19 to TRBJ1-5; 10 bases fit TRBD1. This CDR3 contains 15 residues. Looked up from germline, CDR1 is LNHDA and CDR2 is SQIVND (reference sequence). The junction had 8 bases not matched to a gene; V was cut back by 6 bases and J by 6 bases. The CDR3 nucleotides read TGTGCCAGTAGATCCCGACAGGGGGCAACTCAGCCCCAGCATTTT. It translates to CASRSRQGATQPQHF. The entire variable domain, with the rest obtained from reference TRBV19 and TRBJ1-5, is as follows: DGGITQSPKYLFRKEGQNVTLSCEQNLNHDAMYWYRQDPGQGLRLIYYSQIVNDFQKGDIAEGYSVSREKKESFPLTVTSAQKNPTAFYLCASRSRQGATQPQHFGDGTRLSIL.

Only one count was recorded for this clone. The V and J genes are TRBV9 and TRBJ2-7, with TRBD1 identical over 10 bases. The CDR3 extends over 15 amino acids. The ends lost 3 bases at V and 7 bases at J; junction bases unmatched: 10. Germline V gives CDR1 SGDLS, CDR2 YYNGEE. This CDR3 is CASSASGTGAREQYF. The CDR3 nucleotides read TGTGCCAGCAGCGCATCCGGGACAGGGGCTCGGGAGCAGTACTTC.

The V call is TRBV2, the J call TRBJ1-1; 9 positions match TRBD1. The V and J ends lost 10 bases and 0 bases, in that order; junction bases with no gene match: 3. The CDR3 consists of 13 residues. CDR1 and CDR2 (germline): SNHLY, FYNNEI. CDR3 residues: CATGTGMNTEAFF. CDR3 nucleotide sequence: TGTGCCACCGGGACAGGGATGAACACTGAAGCTTTCTTT.

The chain uses TRBV5-4 and TRBJ2-3; TRBD2 matches at 12 bases. Per the germline V gene, CDR1 is SGHNT and CDR2 is YYREEE (reference sequence). J gave up 4 bases and V 4 bases, and 7 bases lay outside the gene matches. CDR3 length: 16 residues. CDR3 in DNA: TGTGCCAGCAGCCATCTAGCGGGGGGGCCCGCAGATACGCAGTATTTT. Its translation is CASSHLAGGPADTQYF.

CDR3 region: CASTGTEDVLTF. The CDR3 region has the DNA TGTGCCAGCACCGGGACAGAGGACGTCCTGACTTTC. J is TRBJ2-6 and V is TRBV6-5, with 7 positions matching TRBD1. CDR3 length: 12 amino acids. CDR1 MNHEY and CDR2 SVGAGI come from the germline V gene. V trimming: 7 bases; J trimming: 11 bases; junction bases outside the gene matches: 5.

This clone showed up just once. The chain carries TRBV6-5 and TRBJ2-7; 12 bases map to TRBD1. The CDR3 extends over 15 amino acids. Germline V gives CDR1 MNHEY, CDR2 SVGAGI. The junction had 8 bases not matched to a gene; V was cut back by 6 bases and J by 5 bases. The CDR3 DNA is TGTGCCAGCAGATTAGGGACAGGGGGCGGCCACGAGCAGTACTTC. It codes for CASRLGTGGGHEQYF.

A remark on this clone: A junction end diverges from the germline sequence, so it may reflect a read error. The chain recombines TRBV19 with TRBJ2-4, with TRBD1 matching 11 bases. The CDR3 totals 12 residues. The germline V gene encodes CDR1 LNHDA and CDR2 SQIVND (reference sequence). The CDR3 loop is CASSEPTGQGVF. The CDR3 DNA reads as TGTGCCAGTAGTGAACCCACGGGACAGGGGGTCTTC.

CDR3 sequence (DNA): TGCGCCAGCAGCTTAAGACCCGGGACAGGGAGGATTGCGAACACTGAAGCTTTCTTT. Its protein product is CASSLRPGTGRIANTEAFF. The V and J genes are TRBV5-1 and TRBJ1-1; 9 nucleotides match TRBD1. The germline V gene has CDR1 SGHRS and CDR2 YFSETQ. This CDR3 is built from 19 residues. The J segment lost 1 base and the V segment lost 2 bases, leaving 15 bases of the junction unmatched.

The CDR3 nucleotides are TGCAGCGTTGGCCCCGAGGGAGCGGGGGGCTCCTACGAGCAGTACTTC. It specifies CSVGPEGAGGSYEQYF. V gene TRBV29-1 combines with J gene TRBJ2-7, with 9 bases that match TRBD2. With V trimmed by 4 bases and J by 0 bases, 10 bases remained unmatched. The CDR3 is 16 residues long. CDR1 is SQVTM and CDR2 is ANQGSEA in the germline V gene.